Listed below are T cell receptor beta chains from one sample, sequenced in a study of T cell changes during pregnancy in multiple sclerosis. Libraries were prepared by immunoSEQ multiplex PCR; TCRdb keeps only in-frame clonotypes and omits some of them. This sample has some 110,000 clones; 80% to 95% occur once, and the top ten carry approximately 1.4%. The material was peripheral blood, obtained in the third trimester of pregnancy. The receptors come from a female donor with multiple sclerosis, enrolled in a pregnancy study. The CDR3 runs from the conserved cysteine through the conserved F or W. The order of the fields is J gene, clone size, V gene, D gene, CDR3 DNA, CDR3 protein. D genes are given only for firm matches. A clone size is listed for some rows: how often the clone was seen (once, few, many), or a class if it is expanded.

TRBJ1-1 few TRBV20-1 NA TGCAGTGTGTCAGGCGACACTGAAGCTTTCTTT CSVSGDTEAFF
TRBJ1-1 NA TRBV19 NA TGTGCCAGTAGTCCCCTGGCCCAGGGGCCTGGCACTGAAGCTTTCTTT CASSPLAQGPGTEAFF
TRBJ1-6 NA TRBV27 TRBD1 TGTGCCAGCAGTTCAGGGGGATATAATTCACCCCTCCACTTT CASSSGGYNSPLHF
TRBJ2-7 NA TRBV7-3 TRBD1 TGTGCCAGCAGCTTAGTCCGAGACAGGGAGATCGAGCAGTACTTC CASSLVRDREIEQYF
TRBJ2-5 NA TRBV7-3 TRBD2 TGTGCCAGCAGCTTAAATAGCGGGAGTGTTGAGACCCAGTACTTC CASSLNSGSVETQYF
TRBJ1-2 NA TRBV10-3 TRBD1 TGTGCCATCAGTGATCCGGCCAGGGGGCTTGGCTACACCTTC CAISDPARGLGYTF
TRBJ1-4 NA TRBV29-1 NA TGCAGCGGGCGGGGAGCTAATGAAAAACTGTTTTTT CSGRGANEKLFF
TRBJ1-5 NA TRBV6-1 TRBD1 TGTGCCAGCAGTACCGGGACAGGGGCCGGGCCCCAGCATTTT CASSTGTGAGPQHF
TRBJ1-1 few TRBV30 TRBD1 TGTGCCTGGAGTTCTCTACAGGGGGTTGAAGCTTTCTTT CAWSSLQGVEAFF
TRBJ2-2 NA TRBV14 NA TGTGCCAGCAGCCAAGATACTCCCTTCCTTGGCGGGGAGCTGTTTTTT CASSQDTPFLGGELFF
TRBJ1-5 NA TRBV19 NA TGTGCCAGTAGTATAGGGAACAGGAATCAGCCCCAGCATTTT CASSIGNRNQPQHF
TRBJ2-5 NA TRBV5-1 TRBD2 TGCGCCAGCAGCTTGGCCAGGACTAGTGAAGAGACCCAGTACTTC CASSLARTSEETQYF
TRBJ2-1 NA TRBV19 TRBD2 TGTGCCAGTAGTACTAGCGGGAGCTTCAATGAGCAGTTCTTC CASSTSGSFNEQFF
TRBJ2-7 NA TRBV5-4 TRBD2 TGTGCCAGCAGCTTGGAACCGGGGATTAGGGGAGGGTACGAGCAGTACTTC CASSLEPGIRGGYEQYF
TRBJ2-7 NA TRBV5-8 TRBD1 TGTGCCAGCAGCTCCCCCCAACCGGGACAGGGTCTAAGGCAGTACTTC CASSSPQPGQGLRQYF
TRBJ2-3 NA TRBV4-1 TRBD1 TGCGCCAGCAGGCTCGACAGGGTTGGCACAGATACGCAGTATTTT CASRLDRVGTDTQYF
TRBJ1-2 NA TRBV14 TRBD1 TGTGCCAGCAGCCATATACCTCCCGGGACAGGGGATTCGATTAACTATGGCTACACCTTC CASSHIPPGTGDSINYGYTF
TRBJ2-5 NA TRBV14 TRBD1 TGTGCCAGCAGCGAAGGCGCAGGGGGCCATCGGGAGACCCAGTACTTC CASSEGAGGHRETQYF
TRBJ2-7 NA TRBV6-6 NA TGTGCCAGCAGGGGGACAGCCAGCGGGGGAGGGGAGCAGTACTTC CASRGTASGGGEQYF
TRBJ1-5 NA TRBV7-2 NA TGTGCCAGCAGCCCCCGGACATCTCTTCTTAGCAATCAGCCCCAGCATTTT CASSPRTSLLSNQPQHF
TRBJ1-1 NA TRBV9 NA TGTGCCAGCAGCGTAGACCCAGGAGGACCTGAAGCTTTCTTT CASSVDPGGPEAFF
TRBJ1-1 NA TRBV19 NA TGTGCCAGTAGTATTAAAAGGACACCGAACACTGAAGCTTTCTTT CASSIKRTPNTEAFF
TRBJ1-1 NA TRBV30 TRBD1 TGTGCCTGGAGTGCGACAGGGGACAAGCGAGCTTTCTTT CAWSATGDKRAFF
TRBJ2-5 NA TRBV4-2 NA TGTGCCAGCAGCCAAGTCCCGACTAGGGCGGGGACCCAGTACTTC CASSQVPTRAGTQYF
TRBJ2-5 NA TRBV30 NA TGTGCCTGGAGTTCCCCGGGCCAAGAGACCCAGTACTTC CAWSSPGQETQYF
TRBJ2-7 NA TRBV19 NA TGTGCCAGTAGGGGGGGATCCTACGAGCAGTACTTC CASRGGSYEQYF
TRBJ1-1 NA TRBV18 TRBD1 TGTGCCAGCTCACCAGGACAGGGCGGAACTGAAGCTTTCTTT CASSPGQGGTEAFF
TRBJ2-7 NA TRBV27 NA TGTGCCAGCAGTAGATCAGGGTACTACGAGCAGTACTTC CASSRSGYYEQYF
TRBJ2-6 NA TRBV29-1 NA TGCAGCGTCGCGAGCTCTGGGGCCAACGTCCTGACTTTC CSVASSGANVLTF
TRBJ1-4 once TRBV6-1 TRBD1 TGTGCCAGCAGTGAACCTCAGGGGGCTAATGAAAAACTGTTTTTT CASSEPQGANEKLFF
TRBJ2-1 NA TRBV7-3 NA TGTGCCAGCAGCTCAGTCCGCAGGGCCTACAATGAGCAGTTCTTC CASSSVRRAYNEQFF
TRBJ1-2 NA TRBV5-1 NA TGCGCCAGCAGCTTGGACGGAGCTAACTATGGCTACACCTTC CASSLDGANYGYTF
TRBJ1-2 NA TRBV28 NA TGTGCCAGCAAGGGGCGTATGGGAAACTATGGCTACACCTTC CASKGRMGNYGYTF
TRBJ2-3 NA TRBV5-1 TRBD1 TGCGCCAGCAGCTTATCCCCGGACAGGGGCGCAACAGATACGCAGTATTTT CASSLSPDRGATDTQYF
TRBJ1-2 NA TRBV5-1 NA TGCGCCAGCAGCTCATCAGGAGGGGCCTATGGCTACACCTTC CASSSSGGAYGYTF
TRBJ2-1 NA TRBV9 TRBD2 TGTGCCAGCAGCGAGGGACTAGCGATTGGAGACAATGAGCAGTTCTTC CASSEGLAIGDNEQFF
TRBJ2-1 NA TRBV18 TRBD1 TGTGCCAGCTCACCACTGACAGGGTACAATGAGCAGTTCTTC CASSPLTGYNEQFF